The 25 T cell receptor beta chains below all came from one sample that was sequenced in a study of control samples from healthy donors and cancer patients (TCRdb year 2020). Library method: the immunoSEQ multiplex PCR assay. The clones in this table, taken by TCRdb from immuneACCESS, are in-frame only. Not every clone is retained; where verified, under half of the shortfall comes from an unresolved V gene, and the cause of the rest is unknown. The sample table contains some 200,000 clones; only one count was recorded for just under 95% of them. The leading ten clones occupy less than 1.6% of the sample. Sequencing was done on a sample of blood. These receptors all come from a man aged 50 or older in good health.

This clone was observed once. This chain links TRBV21-1 with TRBJ1-3; the table's D call TRBD1 went unverified against the DNA. TRBV21-1 is termed a pseudogene. The CDR3 runs 16 residues. This chain's CDR3 is CASSKAYRYSGNTIYF. DNA of the CDR3: TGTGCCAGCAGCAAAGCGTACAGATACTCTGGAAACACCATATATTTT.

The chain uses TRBV5-1 and TRBJ1-2, with D maybe TRBD1 (5 bases). V lost 2 bases and J lost 1, with 9 bases in between. The length of the CDR3 is 14 residues. Germline CDR1 reads SGHRS; CDR2 reads YFSETQ. The CDR3 sequence is CASSFSGINYGYTF. The CDR3 DNA sequence: TGCGCCAGCAGCTTTTCAGGGATTAACTATGGCTACACCTTC.

This clone has just one count. The chain is built from TRBV29-1 and TRBJ1-2, with a weak D call TRBD1 (5 bases). Germline lookup yields CDR1 SQVTM and CDR2 ANQGSEA. The CDR3 loop spans 14 amino acids. The ends were cut back, 6 bases at V and 4 bases at J, with 18 bases in the middle. The CDR3 DNA sequence: TGCAGCGTCGCTCAATCGGCCAGGGTCTATGGCTACACCTTC. Encoded protein: CSVAQSARVYGYTF.

The chain combines TRBV12-5 with TRBJ1-1; 8 bases line up with TRBD1. J was trimmed by 10 bases and V by 1 base; bases with no gene match: 5. The CDR3 consists of 13 residues. CDR1 and CDR2 (germline): LGHNT, FRNRAP. CDR3 DNA: TGTGCTAGTGGTTTGGGCCGGACAGGGTCAGCTTTCTTT. Translated: CASGLGRTGSAFF. The full variable domain, in which reference TRBV12-5 and TRBJ1-1 provide the parts outside the CDR3, is DARVTQTPRHKVTEMGQEVTMRCQPILGHNTVFWYRQTMMQGLELLAYFRNRAPLDDSGMPKDRFSAEMPDATLATLKIQPSEPRDSAVYFCASGLGRTGSAFFGQGTRLTVV.

The genes are TRBV6-2 or TRBV6-3 and TRBJ2-1; D remains ambiguous. CDR1 is MNHEY and CDR2 is SVGEGT in the germline V gene. This CDR3 is 13 amino acids long. V lost 5 bases, J lost 0 bases, and 5 bases lay in between. The CDR3 loop reads CASSLDSYNEQFF. CDR3 nucleotides: TGTGCCAGCAGTCTTGACTCCTACAATGAGCAGTTCTTC.

J is TRBJ2-5 and V is TRBV5-1; D may be TRBD1 (6 bases). Germline CDR1 and CDR2: SGHRS and YFSETQ. The CDR3 covers 15 residues. The V and J ends lost 4 bases and 4 bases respectively, with 17 bases between them. CDR3 sequence reads: CASSLQGSVGETQYF. The CDR3 nucleotides are TGCGCCAGCAGCCTACAGGGTTCAGTAGGAGAGACCCAGTACTTC. Combining the CDR3 with reference TRBV5-1 and TRBJ2-5 gives the whole variable domain KAGVTQTPRYLIKTRGQQVTLSCSPISGHRSVSWYQQTPGQGLQFLFEYFSETQRNKGNFPGRFSGRQFSNSRSEMNVSTLELGDSALYLCASSLQGSVGETQYFGPGTRLLVL.

V is TRBV6-1 and J is TRBJ2-7; 9 bases are shared with TRBD1. The V and J ends lost 0 bases and 6 bases, in that order; junction bases with no gene match: 6. Looked up from germline, CDR1 is MNHNS and CDR2 is SASEGT. The CDR3 runs 15 residues. CDR3 nucleotide sequence: TGTGCCAGCAGTGAAGCCTACAGGGGGCAGGGCGAGCAGTACTTC. Its translation: CASSEAYRGQGEQYF.

The chain carries TRBV11-1 and TRBJ2-2, with D perhaps TRBD2 (5 bases). Germline V gene sequence: CDR1 SGHAT, CDR2 FQDESV (reference sequence). CDR3 length: 15 residues. The V and J ends lost 5 bases and 5 bases respectively, with 15 bases between them. CDR3 in amino acids: CASSLSDGETGELFF. DNA for the CDR3: TGTGCCAGCAGCCTATCGGACGGGGAGACCGGGGAGCTGTTTTTT.

This clone was seen once. The rearrangement joins TRBV11-2 to TRBJ2-3, with 12 bases identical to TRBD1. Per the germline V gene, CDR1 is SGHAT and CDR2 is FQNNGV. V shed 4 bases, J shed 8 bases, and the junction held 7 bases outside the gene matches. The CDR3 runs to 15 residues. The CDR3 DNA is TGTGCCAGCAGCTCGGGGACAGGGGGCCTAATTACGCAGTATTTT. Protein: CASSSGTGGLITQYF.

This chain uses TRBV4-2 with TRBJ1-5; 7 bases line up with TRBD1. The CDR3 is 15 amino acids. Trimming cost V 0 bases and J 5 bases; bases outside gene matches: 4. The germline V gene encodes CDR1 LGHNA and CDR2 YNFKEQ. Here the CDR3 reads CASSQEGQGDQPQHF. The DNA for the CDR3 is TGTGCCAGCAGCCAAGAGGGGCAGGGGGATCAGCCCCAGCATTTT.

The rearrangement joins TRBV6-5 to TRBJ1-2; the D gene is possibly TRBD1 (6 bases). V was trimmed by 0 bases and J by 4 bases, leaving 15 bases between them. Looked up from germline, CDR1 is MNHEY and CDR2 is SVGAGI. The CDR3 contains 16 residues. The CDR3 sequence: CASSYSPGEVFYGYTF. Here the CDR3 DNA reads TGTGCCAGCAGTTACTCCCCAGGGGAGGTTTTCTATGGCTACACCTTC.

The chain is built from TRBV4-3 and TRBJ2-5; D assignment may be TRBD1 or TRBD2 (6 bases each). The CDR3 loop spans 16 amino acids. V was cut by 0 bases and J by 0 bases, with 11 bases left in between. Per the germline V gene, CDR1 is LGHNA and CDR2 is YSLEER. The CDR3 DNA reads TGCGCCAGCAGCCAAGAATGGGGGGCCCACCAAGAGACCCAGTACTTC. This encodes CASSQEWGAHQETQYF.

This chain links TRBV2 with TRBJ2-3; D gene ambiguous. V was pared by 7 bases and J by 2 bases, with 13 bases between. Germline CDR1 reads SNHLY; CDR2 reads FYNNEI. This CDR3 is 14 amino acids long. CDR3: CASTRGPYTDTQYF. Here the CDR3 DNA reads TGTGCCAGCACCCGAGGACCTTACACAGATACGCAGTATTTT. Based on the CDR3 plus reference TRBV2 and TRBJ2-3, the full variable domain is EPEVTQTPSHQVTQMGQEVILRCVPISNHLYFYWYRQILGQKVEFLVSFYNNEISEKSEIFDDQFSVERPDGSNFTLKIRSTKLEDSAMYFCASTRGPYTDTQYFGPGTRLTVL.

The chain uses TRBV9 and TRBJ1-6; unclear D gene. Germline-derived CDR1 and CDR2 are SGDLS and YYNGEE. The CDR3 is 16 residues long. V lost 0 bases and J 0 bases, leaving 7 bases between the germline ends. CDR3 sequence reads: CASSVGGSSYNSPLHF. The CDR3 DNA reads TGTGCCAGCAGCGTAGGGGGAAGCTCCTATAATTCACCCCTCCACTTT.

This sequence joins TRBV5-6 and TRBJ1-2; D unresolved. This CDR3 has 14 amino acids. V lost 0 bases to trimming and J lost 0 bases, with 6 bases between them. The germline CDR1 and CDR2 sequences are SGHDT and YYEEEE. The DNA of the CDR3 is TGTGCCAGCAGCTTGGAGCAGTCTAACTATGGCTACACCTTC. This translates into CASSLEQSNYGYTF.

V is TRBV6-4 and J is TRBJ2-1, with no clear D. Germline CDR1 reads MRHNA; CDR2 reads SNTAGT. V was trimmed by 0 bases and J by 5 bases, leaving 17 bases between them. The CDR3 has 17 amino acids. As DNA, the CDR3 is TGTGCCAGCAGTGACTCTCTGACCGGCATCTTACACAATGAGCAGTTCTTC. Protein: CASSDSLTGILHNEQFF.

This chain joins TRBV24-1 and TRBJ2-3, with D perhaps being TRBD1 or TRBD2 (6 bases each). The CDR3 runs 16 residues. The V gene lost 1 base and the J gene lost 4 bases, with 14 bases spanning the gap. Germline assignment: CDR1 KGHDR and CDR2 SFDVKD. CDR3 in amino acids: CATSDLRQGRSDTQYF. CDR3 DNA: TGTGCCACCAGTGATTTAAGGCAGGGGAGGTCAGATACGCAGTATTTT.

The rearrangement links TRBV2 to TRBJ1-6; no clear D. From germline, CDR1 is SNHLY and CDR2 FYNNEI. This CDR3 is 15 amino acids long. The germline V and J ends were trimmed by 10 bases and 2 bases, with 15 bases remaining between them. This CDR3 reads CATEGAAAYNSPLHF. The CDR3 DNA sequence: TGTGCCACCGAAGGTGCGGCAGCCTATAATTCACCCCTCCACTTT.

The rearrangement links TRBV6-4 to TRBJ1-5; TRBD1 is a possible D gene (5 bases). The CDR3 sequence is 13 residues long. The germline gives CDR1 MRHNA, CDR2 SNTAGT. The V gene lost 6 bases and the J gene lost 4 bases, with 10 bases spanning the gap. DNA of the CDR3: TGTGCCAGCAGCAGGGAGCGGAATCAGCCCCAGCATTTT. It encodes CASSRERNQPQHF.

The CDR3, as DNA: TGTGCCAGCAACCGCCACTTAGCGGGGGACACAGATACGCAGTATTTT. Its translation: CASNRHLAGDTDTQYF. The genes are TRBV7-8 and TRBJ2-3; 9 nucleotides line up with TRBD2. This CDR3 has 16 amino acids. After removal of 7 bases from V and 2 bases from J, the junction contained 10 bases not matched to a gene. Germline assignment: CDR1 SGHVS and CDR2 FQNEAQ.

V gene TRBV27 combines with J gene TRBJ1-2; D is uncertain. The CDR3 contains 13 residues. Germline CDR1 reads MNHEY; CDR2 reads SMNVEV (reference sequence). The V end lost 6 bases, the J end lost 5 bases, and 13 bases lay between the germline ends. This CDR3 reads CASRATGGYGYTF. The CDR3 DNA sequence: TGTGCCAGCAGGGCGACTGGTGGATATGGCTACACCTTC.

The chain couples TRBV5-6 to TRBJ2-7; 10 positions match TRBD2. The CDR3 spans 13 residues. Per germline, CDR1 SGHDT and CDR2 YYEEEE. With V trimmed by 2 bases and J by 7 bases, 3 bases remained unmatched. The CDR3 here is CASSLGLAAEQYF. For the CDR3, the DNA is TGTGCCAGCAGCTTAGGACTAGCGGCAGAGCAGTACTTC. Full variable domain (outside the CDR3, taken from reference TRBV5-6 and TRBJ2-7): DAGVTQSPTHLIKTRGQQVTLRCSPKSGHDTVSWYQQALGQGPQFIFQYYEEEERQRGNFPDRFSGHQFPNYSSELNVNALLLGDSALYLCASSLGLAAEQYFGPGTRLTVT.

The rearrangement joins TRBV5-1 to TRBJ2-3; the D is unclear. The V gene lost 0 bases and the J gene lost 0 bases, with 8 bases spanning the gap. Germline loops: CDR1 SGHRS, CDR2 YFSETQ. The CDR3 length is 15 residues. CDR3 DNA: TGCGCCAGCAGCTTGGGTGCGGTTAGCACAGATACGCAGTATTTT. Translation gives CASSLGAVSTDTQYF.

V gene TRBV28 combines with J gene TRBJ1-2, with 9 bases lining up with TRBD1. After removal of 8 bases from V and 7 bases from J, the junction contained 8 bases not matched to a gene. Germline V gene data show CDR1 as MDHEN and CDR2 as SYDVKM. This CDR3 spans 13 amino acids. For the CDR3, the DNA is TGTGCCAGCGGTCAACAGGGGGCGCCTGGCTACACCTTC. Residues: CASGQQGAPGYTF.

V and J are TRBV10-3 and TRBJ1-2; 7 bases are shared with TRBD1. The ends lost 4 bases at V and 4 bases at J; junction bases unmatched: 9. CDR3 size: 15 residues. Per the germline V gene, CDR1 is ENHRY and CDR2 is SYGVKD. The CDR3 here is CAISGHSTGTYGYTF. In DNA form, the CDR3 reads TGTGCCATCAGTGGGCATTCGACAGGGACCTATGGCTACACCTTC.